This TCR beta chain was sequenced during a study of blood T cell repertoires in COVID-19. Study overall: COVID-19 samples collected from the United States, Italy and Spain covered acute and convalescent phases. The analysed material was cDNA or gDNA that came from T cells, B-cell-depleted T cells, or PBMCs.

This clone was found a few times. Per the study methods: Amplifying reference gene primers gave estimates of nucleated cell counts. The data were produced by immunoSEQ multiplex PCR, yet TCRdb's version contains in-frame clones alone and is incomplete. That table gives V, J and clone size, and the DNA gave D and trimming. The table shows around 290,000 clones, with about 88% occurring only once. This CDR3 region has 15 residues. V was trimmed by 5 bases and J by 7 bases, leaving 20 bases between them. Germline CDR1 and CDR2: MDHEN and SYDVKM. Sequencing input: peripheral blood. The chain combines TRBV28 with TRBJ1-2, with D tentatively TRBD1 (6 bases). This clonotype originated in a woman in her seventies with COVID-19, enrolled during active disease. The chain's CDR3 is CASSPNRDIRVGYTF. As DNA, the CDR3 is TGTGCCAGCAGTCCTAACAGGGATATTCGGGTTGGCTACACCTTC.